Following are 12 T cell receptor beta chains from one sample sequenced in a study of blood T cell repertoires in COVID-19. Repertoires were generated with immunoSEQ multiplex PCR, while TCRdb's copy carries only in-frame clones and drops some. The table shows roughly 41,000 clones, with approximately 86% occurring only once. The source material was peripheral blood. The receptors derive from a man aged 50 to 60 with active COVID-19.

The DNA of the CDR3 is TGTGCCACCAGTGATTTCCAGGATGTGTCAGATACGCAGTATTTT. Translated: CATSDFQDVSDTQYF. This chain connects TRBV24-1 to TRBJ2-3; D is ambiguous. The V end was cut by 1 base, the J end by 4 bases, with 11 bases between. CDR1 KGHDR and CDR2 SFDVKD come from the germline V gene. CDR3 length: 15 amino acids.

The V gene is TRBV6-4, the J gene TRBJ1-1, with D possibly being TRBD1 (6 bases). The length of the CDR3 is 13 residues. V lost 5 bases and J 1 base, leaving 8 bases between the germline ends. CDR1 and CDR2 from the germline V gene are MRHNA and SNTAGT. CDR3 sequence (DNA): TGTGCCAGCAGTCAACAGGGGAACACTGAAGCTTTCTTT. As protein: CASSQQGNTEAFF.

V usage is TRBV9 and J usage is TRBJ2-3, with D unresolved. V lost 2 bases and J 0 bases, leaving 4 bases between the germline ends. From germline, CDR1 is SGDLS and CDR2 YYNGEE. The CDR3 is made up of 13 amino acids. CDR3 region: CASSVSSTDTQYF. CDR3 DNA sequence: TGTGCCAGCAGCGTCTCGAGCACAGATACGCAGTATTTT.

A few counts support this clone. The genes are TRBV5-4 and TRBJ2-3, with 10 bases that match TRBD2. The V gene's germline CDR1 is SGHNT and CDR2 YYREEE (reference sequence). V shed 0 bases and J 5 bases; nucleotides not matched to a gene: 3. The CDR3 totals 15 residues. The CDR3 loop reads CASSLDLAGVDTQYF. CDR3 coding DNA: TGTGCCAGCAGCTTGGATCTAGCGGGAGTAGATACGCAGTATTTT.

The chain is built from TRBV5-5 and TRBJ2-5, with 11 bases aligning to TRBD2. The V gene's germline CDR1 is SGHKS and CDR2 YYEKEE (reference sequence). The CDR3 spans 15 residues. Trimming took 3 bases from V and 5 from J; bases not matched to a gene: 6. CDR3 nucleotides: TGTGCCAGCAGCTCACTAGCGGGGGCCGGGGAGACCCAGTACTTC. It specifies CASSSLAGAGETQYF.

A note on this clone: The limits of the CDR3 on the DNA are not certain, so only TCRdb's listed CDR3 is given. The V and J genes are TRBV21-1 and TRBJ2-1; TRBD2, the D gene given by the table, was not confirmed from the DNA. TRBV21-1 is assigned pseudogene status. The CDR3 is 17 residues long, counting both termini. The CDR3 protein is CASSKVAGGSSYNEQFF.

The chain is built from TRBV6-5 and TRBJ1-6, with no clear D. This CDR3 contains 14 residues. Germline V gives CDR1 MNHEY, CDR2 SVGAGI. Trimming removed 5 bases at V and 0 bases at J, with 5 bases between. CDR3 coding DNA: TGTGCCAGCAGTATGAGCTCCTATAATTCACCCCTCCACTTT. Translated, it gives CASSMSSYNSPLHF.

The J gene is TRBJ1-6, the V gene TRBV5-1, with 8 bases matching TRBD1. Germline V gene data show CDR1 as SGHRS and CDR2 as YFSETQ. The CDR3 contains 15 residues. V shed 1 base and J 7 bases; nucleotides not matched to a gene: 4. CDR3 protein: CASSLLRGLNSPLHF. The CDR3 DNA follows: TGCGCCAGCAGCTTGCTCAGGGGGCTGAATTCACCCCTCCACTTT.

The chain employs TRBV7-2 and TRBJ1-6, with 7 bases identical to TRBD1. CDR1 and CDR2 from the germline V gene are SGHTA and FQGNSA. This CDR3 comprises 14 residues. Unmatched junction bases numbered 6, after V lost 8 bases and J lost 5 bases. CDR3 sequence (DNA): TGTGCCAGCCGAACGACAGGGAATAATTCACCCCTCCACTTT. Its translation: CASRTTGNNSPLHF.

The chain combines TRBV7-9 with TRBJ1-4; D may be TRBD1 (6 bases). Germline loops: CDR1 SEHNR, CDR2 FQNEAQ (reference sequence). The CDR3 is made up of 15 amino acids. V was shortened by 3 bases and J by 8 bases, with 16 bases between the two germline ends. The CDR3 sequence: CASSLDSAWGEKLFF. The CDR3 bases are TGTGCCAGCAGCTTGGACAGCGCATGGGGGGAAAAACTGTTTTTT.

A single count supports this clone. The CDR3 here is CAISESNIGTVSYEQYF. CDR3 DNA sequence: TGTGCCATCAGTGAGTCGAACATCGGGACAGTGTCCTACGAGCAGTACTTC. This chain uses TRBV10-3 with TRBJ2-7, with 7 nucleotides matching TRBD1. J was trimmed by 1 base and V by 0 bases; bases with no gene match: 9. This CDR3 is built from 17 residues. CDR1 is ENHRY, CDR2 SYGVKD, per germline.

The chain carries TRBV6-6 and TRBJ1-6; 8 bases line up with TRBD1. Unmatched junction bases numbered 10, after V lost 4 bases and J lost 14 bases. This CDR3 is built from 14 residues. Looked up from germline, CDR1 is MNHNY and CDR2 is SVGAGI (reference sequence). The CDR3: CASSSDRVQSALHF. The CDR3 DNA reads as TGTGCCAGCAGTTCGGACAGGGTTCAATCGGCCCTCCACTTT.